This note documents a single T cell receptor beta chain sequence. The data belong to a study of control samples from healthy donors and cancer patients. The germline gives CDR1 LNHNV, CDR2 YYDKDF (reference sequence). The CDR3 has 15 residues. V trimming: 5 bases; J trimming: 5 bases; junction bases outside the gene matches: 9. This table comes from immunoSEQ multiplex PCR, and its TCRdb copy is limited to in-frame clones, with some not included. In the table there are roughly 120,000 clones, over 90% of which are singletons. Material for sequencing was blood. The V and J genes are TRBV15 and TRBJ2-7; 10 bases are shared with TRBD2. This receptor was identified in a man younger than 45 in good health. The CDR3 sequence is CATSFQRGGGNEQYF. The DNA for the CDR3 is TGTGCCACCAGCTTTCAGCGGGGGGGCGGCAACGAGCAGTACTTC.